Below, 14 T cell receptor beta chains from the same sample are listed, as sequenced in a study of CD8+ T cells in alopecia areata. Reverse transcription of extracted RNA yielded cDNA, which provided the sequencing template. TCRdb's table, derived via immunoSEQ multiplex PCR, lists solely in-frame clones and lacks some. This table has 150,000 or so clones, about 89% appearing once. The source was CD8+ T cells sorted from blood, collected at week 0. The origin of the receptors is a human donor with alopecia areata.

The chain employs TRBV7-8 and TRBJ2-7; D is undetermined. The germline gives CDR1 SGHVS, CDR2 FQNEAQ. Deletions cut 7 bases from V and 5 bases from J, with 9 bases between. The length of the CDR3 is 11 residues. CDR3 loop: CASTPTDEQYF. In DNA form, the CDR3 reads TGTGCCAGCACCCCCACGGACGAGCAGTACTTC.

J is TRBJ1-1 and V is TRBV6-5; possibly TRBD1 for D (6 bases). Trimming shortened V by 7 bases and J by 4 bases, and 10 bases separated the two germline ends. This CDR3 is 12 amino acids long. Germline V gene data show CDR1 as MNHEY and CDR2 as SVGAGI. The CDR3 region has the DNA TGTGCCAGCACCCAAGGGGGCACTGAAGCTTTCTTT. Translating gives CASTQGGTEAFF.

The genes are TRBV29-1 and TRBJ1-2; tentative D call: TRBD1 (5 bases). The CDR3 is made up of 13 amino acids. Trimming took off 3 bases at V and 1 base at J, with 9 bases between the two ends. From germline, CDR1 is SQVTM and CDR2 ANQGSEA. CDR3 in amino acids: CSVEGVSNYGYTF. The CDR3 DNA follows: TGCAGCGTTGAGGGGGTTAGTAACTATGGCTACACCTTC.

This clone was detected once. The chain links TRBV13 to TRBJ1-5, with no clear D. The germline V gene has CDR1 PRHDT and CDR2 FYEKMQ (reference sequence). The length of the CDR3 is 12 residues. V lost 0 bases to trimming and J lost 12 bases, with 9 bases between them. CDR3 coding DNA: TGTGCCAGCAGCTTAGGGCCGGGCTTCCAGCATTTT. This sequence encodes CASSLGPGFQHF.

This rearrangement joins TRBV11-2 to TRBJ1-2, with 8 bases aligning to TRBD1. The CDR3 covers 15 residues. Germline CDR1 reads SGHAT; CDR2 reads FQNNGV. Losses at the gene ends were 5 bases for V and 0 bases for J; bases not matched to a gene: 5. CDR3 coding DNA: TGTGCCAGCAGCGGGACAGGATTCTCTAACTATGGCTACACCTTC. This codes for CASSGTGFSNYGYTF.

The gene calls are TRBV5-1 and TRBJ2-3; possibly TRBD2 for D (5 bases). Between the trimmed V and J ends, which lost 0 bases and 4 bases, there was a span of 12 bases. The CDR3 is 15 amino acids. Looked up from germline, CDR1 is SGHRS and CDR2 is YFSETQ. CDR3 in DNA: TGCGCCAGCAGCTTGGAGTCGGGATTTTCAGATACGCAGTATTTT. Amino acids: CASSLESGFSDTQYF. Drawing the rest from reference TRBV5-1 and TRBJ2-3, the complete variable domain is KAGVTQTPRYLIKTRGQQVTLSCSPISGHRSVSWYQQTPGQGLQFLFEYFSETQRNKGNFPGRFSGRQFSNSRSEMNVSTLELGDSALYLCASSLESGFSDTQYFGPGTRLTVL.

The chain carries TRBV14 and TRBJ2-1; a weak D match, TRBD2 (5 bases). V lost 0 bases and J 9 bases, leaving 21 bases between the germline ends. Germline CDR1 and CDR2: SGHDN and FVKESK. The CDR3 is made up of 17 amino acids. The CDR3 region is CASSQEARSRRRTEQFF. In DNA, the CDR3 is TGTGCCAGCAGCCAAGAAGCCCGTTCGAGGAGGAGGACTGAGCAGTTCTTC.

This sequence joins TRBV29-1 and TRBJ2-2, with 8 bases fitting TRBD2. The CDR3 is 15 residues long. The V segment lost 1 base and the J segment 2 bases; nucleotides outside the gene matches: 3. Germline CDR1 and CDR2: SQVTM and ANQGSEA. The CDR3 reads CSVEGSGSNTGELFF. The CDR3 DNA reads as TGCAGCGTTGAAGGGAGCGGGAGTAACACCGGGGAGCTGTTTTTT.

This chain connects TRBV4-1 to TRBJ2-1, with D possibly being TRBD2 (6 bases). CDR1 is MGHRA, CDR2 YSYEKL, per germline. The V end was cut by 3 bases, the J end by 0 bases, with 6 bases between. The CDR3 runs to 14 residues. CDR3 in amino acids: CASSQDYSYNEQFF. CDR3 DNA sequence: TGCGCCAGCAGCCAGGACTACTCCTACAATGAGCAGTTCTTC.

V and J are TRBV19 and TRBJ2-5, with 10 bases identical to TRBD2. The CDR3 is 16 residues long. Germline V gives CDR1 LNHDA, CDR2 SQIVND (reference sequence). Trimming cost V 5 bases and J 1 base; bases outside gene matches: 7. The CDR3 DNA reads TGTGCCAGTAGTTTCGAACTAGCGGGGATCCAAGAGACCCAGTACTTC. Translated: CASSFELAGIQETQYF. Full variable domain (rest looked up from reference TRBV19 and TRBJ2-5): DGGITQSPKYLFRKEGQNVTLSCEQNLNHDAMYWYRQDPGQGLRLIYYSQIVNDFQKGDIAEGYSVSREKKESFPLTVTSAQKNPTAFYLCASSFELAGIQETQYFGPGTRLLVL.

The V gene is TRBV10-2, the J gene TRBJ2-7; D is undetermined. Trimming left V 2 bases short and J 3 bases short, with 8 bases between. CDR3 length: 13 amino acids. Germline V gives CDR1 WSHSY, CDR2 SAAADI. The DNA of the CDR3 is TGCGCCAGCAGTGAGGACTCTTTCTACGAGCAGTACTTC. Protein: CASSEDSFYEQYF.

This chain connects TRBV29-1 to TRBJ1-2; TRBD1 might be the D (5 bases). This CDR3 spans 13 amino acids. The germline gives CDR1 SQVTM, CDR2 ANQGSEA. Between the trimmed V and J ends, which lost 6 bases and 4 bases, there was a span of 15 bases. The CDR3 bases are TGCAGCGTCGCGGGACCCGCAACCTATGGCTACACCTTC. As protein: CSVAGPATYGYTF. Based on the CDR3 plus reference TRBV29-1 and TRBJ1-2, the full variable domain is SAVISQKPSRDICQRGTSLTIQCQVDSQVTMMFWYRQQPGQSLTLIATANQGSEATYESGFVIDKFPISRPNLTFSTLTVSNMSPEDSSIYLCSVAGPATYGYTFGSGTRLTVV.

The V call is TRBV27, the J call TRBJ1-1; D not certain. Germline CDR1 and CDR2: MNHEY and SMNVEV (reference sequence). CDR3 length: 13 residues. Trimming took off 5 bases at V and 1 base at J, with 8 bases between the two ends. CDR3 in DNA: TGTGCCAGCAGTCCGAATGGGAACACTGAAGCTTTCTTT. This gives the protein CASSPNGNTEAFF.

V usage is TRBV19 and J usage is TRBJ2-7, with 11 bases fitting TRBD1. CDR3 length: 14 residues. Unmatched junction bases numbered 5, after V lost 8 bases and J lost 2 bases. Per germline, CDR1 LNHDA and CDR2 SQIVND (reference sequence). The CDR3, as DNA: TGTGCCAGTCAACCGGGACAGGGGGCCTACGAGCAGTACTTC. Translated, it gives CASQPGQGAYEQYF.